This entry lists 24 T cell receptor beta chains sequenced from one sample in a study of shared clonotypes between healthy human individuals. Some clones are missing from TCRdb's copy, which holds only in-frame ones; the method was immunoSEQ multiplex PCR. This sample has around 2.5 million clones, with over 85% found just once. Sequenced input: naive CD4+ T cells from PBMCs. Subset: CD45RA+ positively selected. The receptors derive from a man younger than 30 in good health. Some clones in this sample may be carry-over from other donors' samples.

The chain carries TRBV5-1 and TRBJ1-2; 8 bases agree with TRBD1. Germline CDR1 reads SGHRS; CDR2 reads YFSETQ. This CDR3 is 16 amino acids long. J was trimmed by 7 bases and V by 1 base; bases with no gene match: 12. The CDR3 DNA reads TGCGCCAGCAGCTTGAAGGCAGGGGGCGGTTTGATTGGCTACACCTTC. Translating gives CASSLKAGGGLIGYTF.

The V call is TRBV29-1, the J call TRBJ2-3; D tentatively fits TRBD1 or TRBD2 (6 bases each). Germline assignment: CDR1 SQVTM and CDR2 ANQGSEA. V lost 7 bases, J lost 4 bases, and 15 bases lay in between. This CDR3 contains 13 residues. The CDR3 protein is CSGGLRGPDTQYF. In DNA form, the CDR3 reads TGCAGCGGCGGACTCCGGGGGCCAGATACGCAGTATTTT.

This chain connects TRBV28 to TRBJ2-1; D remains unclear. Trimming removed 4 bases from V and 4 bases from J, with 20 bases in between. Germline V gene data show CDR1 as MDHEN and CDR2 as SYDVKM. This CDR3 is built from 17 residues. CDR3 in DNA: TGTGCCAGCAGTTCGCTGCAGTCTATCAACTTTTACAATGAGCAGTTCTTC. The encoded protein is CASSSLQSINFYNEQFF.

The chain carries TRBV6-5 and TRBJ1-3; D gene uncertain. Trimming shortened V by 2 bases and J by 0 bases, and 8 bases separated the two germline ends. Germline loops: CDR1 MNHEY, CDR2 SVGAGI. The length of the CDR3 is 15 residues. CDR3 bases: TGTGCCAGCAGTTACGGCAGGAGCTCTGGAAACACCATATATTTT. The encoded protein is CASSYGRSSGNTIYF.

CDR3 amino acids: CASHAGGTAPFNTGELFF. The CDR3 DNA is TGCGCCAGCCACGCGGGCGGGACAGCACCCTTTAACACCGGGGAGCTGTTTTTT. The chain uses TRBV5-1 and TRBJ2-2; possibly TRBD1 for D (7 bases). Germline V CDR1 and CDR2: SGHRS, YFSETQ. The V gene lost 7 bases and the J gene lost 2 bases, with 24 bases spanning the gap. The CDR3 runs to 18 residues. Looking up the rest from reference TRBV5-1 and TRBJ2-2 gives the full variable domain: KAGVTQTPRYLIKTRGQQVTLSCSPISGHRSVSWYQQTPGQGLQFLFEYFSETQRNKGNFPGRFSGRQFSNSRSEMNVSTLELGDSALYLCASHAGGTAPFNTGELFFGEGSRLTVL.

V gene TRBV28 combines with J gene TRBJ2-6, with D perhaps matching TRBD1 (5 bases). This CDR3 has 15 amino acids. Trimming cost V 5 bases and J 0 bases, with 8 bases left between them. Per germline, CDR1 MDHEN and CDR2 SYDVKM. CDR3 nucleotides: TGTGCCAGCAGTGAGGACAACTCTGGGGCCAACGTCCTGACTTTC. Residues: CASSEDNSGANVLTF.

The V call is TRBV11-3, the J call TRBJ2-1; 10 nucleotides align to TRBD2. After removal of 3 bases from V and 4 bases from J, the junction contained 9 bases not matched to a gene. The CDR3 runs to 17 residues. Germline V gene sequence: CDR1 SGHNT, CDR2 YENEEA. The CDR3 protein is CASSFSYLAGDYNEQFF. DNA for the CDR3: TGTGCCAGCAGCTTTTCGTACCTAGCGGGAGATTACAATGAGCAGTTCTTC.

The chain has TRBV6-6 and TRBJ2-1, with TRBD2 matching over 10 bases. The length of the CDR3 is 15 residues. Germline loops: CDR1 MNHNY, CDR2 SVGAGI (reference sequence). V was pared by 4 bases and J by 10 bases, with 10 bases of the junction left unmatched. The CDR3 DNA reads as TGTGCCAGCAGTTCGGTATCGGCTAGCGGGAGCGAGCAGTTCTTC. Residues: CASSSVSASGSEQFF.

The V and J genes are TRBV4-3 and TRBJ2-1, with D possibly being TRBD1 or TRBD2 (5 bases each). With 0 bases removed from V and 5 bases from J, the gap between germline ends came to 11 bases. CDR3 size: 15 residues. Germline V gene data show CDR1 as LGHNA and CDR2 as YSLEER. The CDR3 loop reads CASSQDGGWNNEQFF. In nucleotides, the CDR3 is TGCGCCAGCAGCCAAGATGGGGGTTGGAACAATGAGCAGTTCTTC.

In DNA form, the CDR3 reads TGCGCCAGCAGCTTGGACCCGGACTTGGTCAACATTCAGTACTTC. Its translation is CASSLDPDLVNIQYF. This chain links TRBV5-1 with TRBJ2-4; D is possibly TRBD2 (5 bases). With 0 bases removed from V and 7 bases from J, the gap between germline ends came to 14 bases. CDR1 is SGHRS and CDR2 is YFSETQ in the germline V gene. CDR3 length: 15 residues.

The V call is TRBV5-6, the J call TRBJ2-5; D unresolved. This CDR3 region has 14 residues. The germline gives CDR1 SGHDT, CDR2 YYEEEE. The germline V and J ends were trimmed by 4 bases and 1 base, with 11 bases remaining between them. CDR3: CASSPSPSQETQYF. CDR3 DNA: TGTGCCAGCAGCCCATCCCCCAGCCAAGAGACCCAGTACTTC.

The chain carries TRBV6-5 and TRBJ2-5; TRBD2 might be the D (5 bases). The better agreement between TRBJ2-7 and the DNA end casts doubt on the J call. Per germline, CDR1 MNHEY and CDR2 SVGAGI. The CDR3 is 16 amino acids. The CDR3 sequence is CASSSGIATLSYEQYF. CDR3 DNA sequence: TGTGCCAGCAGTTCCGGGATAGCGACTCTCTCCTACGAGCAGTACTTC.

The CDR3 nucleotides read TGTGCCAGCAGCTCCACGGACAGGTCGGGGACTGAAGCTTTCTTT. Amino acid sequence: CASSSTDRSGTEAFF. The chain recombines TRBV5-5 with TRBJ1-1, with 7 bases identical to TRBD1. Trimming removed 3 bases from V and 5 bases from J; junction bases left unmatched: 10. In germline, CDR1 is SGHKS, CDR2 YYEKEE (reference sequence). The CDR3 spans 15 residues.

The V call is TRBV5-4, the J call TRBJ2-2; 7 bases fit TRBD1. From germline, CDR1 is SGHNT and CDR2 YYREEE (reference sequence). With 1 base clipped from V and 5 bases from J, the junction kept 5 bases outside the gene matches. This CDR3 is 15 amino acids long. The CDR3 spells CASSLRQGVTGELFF. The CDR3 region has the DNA TGTGCCAGCAGCTTGCGGCAGGGGGTGACCGGGGAGCTGTTTTTT.

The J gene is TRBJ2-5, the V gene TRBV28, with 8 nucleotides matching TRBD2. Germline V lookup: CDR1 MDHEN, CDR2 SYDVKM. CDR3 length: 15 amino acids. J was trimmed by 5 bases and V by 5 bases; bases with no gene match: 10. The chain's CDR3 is CASSPRGAGDETQYF. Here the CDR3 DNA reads TGTGCCAGCAGTCCTCGGGGAGCGGGAGATGAGACCCAGTACTTC.

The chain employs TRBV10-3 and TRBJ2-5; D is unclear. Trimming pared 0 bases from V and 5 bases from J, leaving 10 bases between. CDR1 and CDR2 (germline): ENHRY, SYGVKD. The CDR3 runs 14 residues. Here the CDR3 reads CAISESLGRETQYF. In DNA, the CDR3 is TGTGCCATCAGTGAGTCCTTAGGTCGGGAGACCCAGTACTTC.

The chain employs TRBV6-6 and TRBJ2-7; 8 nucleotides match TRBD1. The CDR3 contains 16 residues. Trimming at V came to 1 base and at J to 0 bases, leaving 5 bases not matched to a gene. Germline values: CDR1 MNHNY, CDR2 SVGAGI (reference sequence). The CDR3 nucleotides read TGTGCCAGCAGTTACTGGGCAGGGGGCGGCTCCTACGAGCAGTACTTC. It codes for CASSYWAGGGSYEQYF.

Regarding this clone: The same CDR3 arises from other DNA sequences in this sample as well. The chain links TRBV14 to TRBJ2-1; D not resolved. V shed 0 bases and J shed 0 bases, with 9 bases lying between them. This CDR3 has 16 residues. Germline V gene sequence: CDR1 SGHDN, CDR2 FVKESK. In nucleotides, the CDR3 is TGTGCCAGCAGCCAAGATTGGGGTGGCTCCTACAATGAGCAGTTCTTC. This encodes CASSQDWGGSYNEQFF.

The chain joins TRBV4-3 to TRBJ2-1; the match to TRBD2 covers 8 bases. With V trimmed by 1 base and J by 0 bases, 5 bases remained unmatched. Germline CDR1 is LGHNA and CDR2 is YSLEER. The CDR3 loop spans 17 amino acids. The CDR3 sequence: CASSQVGRGGSYNEQFF. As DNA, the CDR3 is TGCGCCAGCAGCCAAGTCGGGAGGGGAGGCTCCTACAATGAGCAGTTCTTC.

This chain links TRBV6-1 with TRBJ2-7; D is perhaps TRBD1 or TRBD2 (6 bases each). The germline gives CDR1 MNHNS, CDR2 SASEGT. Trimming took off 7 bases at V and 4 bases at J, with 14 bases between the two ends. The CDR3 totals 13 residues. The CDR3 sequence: CASMVRGGYEQYF. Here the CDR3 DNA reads TGTGCCAGCATGGTCAGGGGAGGATACGAGCAGTACTTC.

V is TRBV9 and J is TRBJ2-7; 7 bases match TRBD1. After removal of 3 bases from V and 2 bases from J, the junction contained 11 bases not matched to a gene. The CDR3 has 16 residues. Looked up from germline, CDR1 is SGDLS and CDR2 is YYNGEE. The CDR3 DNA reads TGTGCCAGCAGCGGAACCCGGGACAGCAAAACCTACGAGCAGTACTTC. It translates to CASSGTRDSKTYEQYF.

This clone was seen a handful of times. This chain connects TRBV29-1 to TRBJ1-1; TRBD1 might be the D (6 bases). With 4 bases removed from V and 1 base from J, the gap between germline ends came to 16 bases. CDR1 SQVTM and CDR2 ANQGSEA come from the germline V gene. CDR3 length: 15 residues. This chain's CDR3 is CSVVDLQGRNTEAFF. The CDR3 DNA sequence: TGCAGCGTTGTGGATTTGCAGGGGAGGAACACTGAAGCTTTCTTT.

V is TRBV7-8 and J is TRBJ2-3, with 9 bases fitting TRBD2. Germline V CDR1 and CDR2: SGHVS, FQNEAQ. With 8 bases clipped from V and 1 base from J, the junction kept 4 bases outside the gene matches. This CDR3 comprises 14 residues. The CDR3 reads CASRRTSGTDTQYF. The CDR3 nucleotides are TGTGCCAGCCGAAGGACTAGCGGCACAGATACGCAGTATTTT.

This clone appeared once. CDR3 sequence (DNA): TGTGCCAGCAGCCGGGGGCAAGAGACCCAGTACTTC. Translated: CASSRGQETQYF. This rearrangement joins TRBV6-1 to TRBJ2-5; perhaps TRBD2 as D (6 bases). Germline-derived CDR1 and CDR2 are MNHNS and SASEGT. V was pared by 6 bases and J by 2 bases, with 7 bases between. The CDR3 has 12 amino acids.